The 26 T cell receptor beta chains below come from one sample, sequenced in a study of shared clonotypes between healthy human individuals. Sequenced by immunoSEQ multiplex PCR; TCRdb stores in-frame clones only, minus some. The sample carries under 1,100,000 clones, approximately 68% recorded once. Sequencing input: memory CD4+ T cells sorted from blood. Subset described: CD45RA-negative fraction. Source of these receptors: a man between 18 and 35 years old in good health.

The chain couples TRBV2 to TRBJ2-5; D not resolved. The germline CDR1 and CDR2 sequences are SNHLY and FYNNEI. Trimming removed 6 bases from V and 3 bases from J, with 5 bases in between. This CDR3 is 11 amino acids long. CDR3 amino acids: CASRPEETQYF. Written as DNA, the CDR3 is TGTGCCAGCAGGCCCGAAGAGACCCAGTACTTC.

This clone was detected only a few times. This chain connects TRBV19 to TRBJ2-7; 8 nucleotides agree with TRBD1. V was pared by 4 bases and J by 5 bases, with 13 bases of the junction left unmatched. Looked up from germline, CDR1 is LNHDA and CDR2 is SQIVND (reference sequence). This CDR3 is 16 amino acids long. The CDR3 reads CASSRAGGLSFHEQYF. The DNA for the CDR3 is TGTGCCAGTAGTAGGGCAGGGGGCTTATCGTTCCACGAGCAGTACTTC.

This chain uses TRBV7-9 with TRBJ2-3; TRBD1 aligns across 8 bases. CDR3 length: 16 amino acids. Per germline, CDR1 SEHNR and CDR2 FQNEAQ (reference sequence). Trimming took 5 bases from V and 1 from J; bases not matched to a gene: 8. In DNA form, the CDR3 reads TGTGCCAGCAGCCAAGGGGGGACAGGCCGCACAGATACGCAGTATTTT. It codes for CASSQGGTGRTDTQYF.

The chain is built from TRBV30 and TRBJ2-1; D unclear. CDR1 is GTSNPN, CDR2 SVGIG, per germline (reference sequence). CDR3 length equals 13 residues. V lost 6 bases to trimming and J lost 2 bases, with 11 bases between them. The CDR3 DNA reads as TGTGCCTGCAACAGTTACCCCTACAATGAGCAGTTCTTC. The encoded protein is CACNSYPYNEQFF.

V usage is TRBV10-2 and J usage is TRBJ2-6; D perhaps matches TRBD1 (6 bases). The germline CDR1 and CDR2 sequences are WSHSY and SAAADI. The ends were cut back, 6 bases at V and 8 bases at J, with 17 bases in the middle. The CDR3 is 15 amino acids. The CDR3 sequence: CASRDLQGLPNVLTF. The CDR3 bases are TGCGCCAGCAGGGACCTACAGGGTCTACCCAACGTCCTGACTTTC.

The rearrangement uses TRBV4-3 and TRBJ1-6; tentative D call: TRBD1 (5 bases). V dropped 1 base and J dropped 5 bases, with 15 bases sitting between them. The germline V gene has CDR1 LGHNA and CDR2 YSLEER. CDR3 length equals 17 residues. CDR3 residues: CASSQVGGVGNNSPLHF. Written as DNA, the CDR3 is TGCGCCAGCAGCCAAGTTGGAGGGGTGGGGAATAATTCACCCCTCCACTTT.

The chain has TRBV11-3 and TRBJ2-5, with D perhaps given as TRBD1 or TRBD2 (5 bases each). The CDR3 has 15 amino acids. Germline V gene sequence: CDR1 SGHNT, CDR2 YENEEA. V lost 5 bases and J lost 2, with 15 bases in between. The CDR3 nucleotides read TGTGCCAGCAGCACCGGGGCTAGCTGGCAAGAGACCCAGTACTTC. Translating it yields CASSTGASWQETQYF.

Concerning this clone: A clone one base away is much larger, so this may be a read error. This chain connects TRBV5-5 to TRBJ2-7; D remains ambiguous. The CDR3 has 11 amino acids. Trimming took 1 base from V and 3 from J, leaving 2 bases between them. Germline-derived CDR1 and CDR2 are SGHKS and YYEKEE (reference sequence). The CDR3 bases are TGTGCCAGCAGCTTGAACTACGAGCAGTACTTC. Its translation is CASSLNYEQYF.

The rearrangement links TRBV2 to TRBJ2-5; 10 bases are shared with TRBD1. Germline V gives CDR1 SNHLY, CDR2 FYNNEI. This CDR3 region has 16 residues. With V trimmed by 6 bases and J by 1 base, 8 bases remained unmatched. The chain's CDR3 is CASRTGTGALQETQYF. CDR3 sequence (DNA): TGTGCCAGCAGGACCGGGACAGGGGCGCTCCAAGAGACCCAGTACTTC.

This clone was observed a single time. This chain links TRBV19 with TRBJ2-5; no clear D. V was clipped by 10 bases and J by 4 bases, with 13 bases between them. Germline V lookup: CDR1 LNHDA, CDR2 SQIVND (reference sequence). The CDR3 runs 12 residues. CDR3 loop: CANPSLRETQYF. The CDR3 DNA sequence: TGTGCCAACCCGAGTCTTCGAGAGACCCAGTACTTC.

This chain connects TRBV7-2 to TRBJ2-3, with 7 bases aligning to TRBD2. The V and J ends lost 1 base and 2 bases, in that order; junction bases with no gene match: 3. This CDR3 contains 15 residues. Germline-derived CDR1 and CDR2 are SGHTA and FQGNSA. The CDR3: CASSLVGRATDTQYF. The CDR3 coding sequence is TGTGCCAGCAGCTTAGTTGGGAGGGCCACAGATACGCAGTATTTT.

This rearrangement joins TRBV27 to TRBJ1-6, with 9 nucleotides matching TRBD1. Germline loops: CDR1 MNHEY, CDR2 SMNVEV (reference sequence). V gave up 5 bases and J gave up 10 bases; unmatched junction bases: 6. This CDR3 region has 14 residues. In nucleotides, the CDR3 is TGTGCCAGCAGTCTGGGACAGGGAGGGTCACCCCTCCACTTT. Its protein is CASSLGQGGSPLHF.

This clone was counted between two and nine times. The same CDR3 is also encoded by other DNA sequences in this sample. This chain connects TRBV5-1 to TRBJ1-2; TRBD1 matches 9 bases. V lost 3 bases to trimming and J lost 4 bases; unmatched junction nucleotides: 4. The CDR3 is made up of 14 amino acids. CDR1 is SGHRS and CDR2 is YFSETQ in the germline V gene. CDR3 sequence reads: CASSSTGGGYGYTF. In DNA form, the CDR3 reads TGCGCCAGCAGCTCCACAGGGGGCGGCTATGGCTACACCTTC.

The chain joins TRBV5-1 to TRBJ2-4; D tentatively fits TRBD1 or TRBD2 (5 bases each). Per the germline V gene, CDR1 is SGHRS and CDR2 is YFSETQ. The CDR3 is 17 amino acids. The V and J ends lost 0 bases and 8 bases respectively, with 21 bases between them. The CDR3 region has the DNA TGCGCCAGCAGCTTGGGGTCGTGGGACCGAGGGGTAGACATTCAGTACTTC. This translates into CASSLGSWDRGVDIQYF.

V and J are TRBV5-1 and TRBJ2-2; D might be TRBD1 or TRBD2, each matching 5 bases. Trimming pared 5 bases from V and 2 bases from J, leaving 13 bases between. There are 15 residues in the CDR3. Germline CDR1 and CDR2: SGHRS and YFSETQ. Here the CDR3 reads CASSSGTFNTGELFF. The CDR3 DNA sequence: TGCGCCAGCAGTTCCGGGACGTTCAACACCGGGGAGCTGTTTTTT.

The V and J genes are TRBV5-1 and TRBJ2-2; 9 bases are shared with TRBD1. V shed 1 base, J shed 7 bases, and the junction held 5 bases outside the gene matches. Per the germline V gene, CDR1 is SGHRS and CDR2 is YFSETQ. The CDR3 sequence is 15 residues long. The CDR3 nucleotides are TGCGCCAGCAGCTTGACAGGGGGCATCGGCGGGGAGCTGTTTTTT. Its protein is CASSLTGGIGGELFF.

V gene TRBV5-1 combines with J gene TRBJ1-2; D call uncertain. CDR3 length: 14 residues. Germline V gene sequence: CDR1 SGHRS, CDR2 YFSETQ. Trimming removed 2 bases from V and 4 bases from J, with 12 bases in between. CDR3 nucleotide sequence: TGCGCCAGCAGCTTCGAACGGAGCCTCTATGGCTACACCTTC. Its protein is CASSFERSLYGYTF.

The chain links TRBV5-1 to TRBJ1-1, with 10 bases lining up with TRBD1. V lost 2 bases to trimming and J lost 7 bases; unmatched junction nucleotides: 11. The V gene's germline CDR1 is SGHRS and CDR2 YFSETQ. CDR3 length: 16 amino acids. The CDR3 region is CASSLNFGGQGSEAFF. The CDR3 DNA reads as TGCGCCAGCAGCTTAAACTTCGGGGGACAGGGGAGTGAAGCTTTCTTT.

The CDR3 bases are TGTGCCAGTAGTATTCCGAGGGGGACCAACACTGAAGCTTTCTTT. The encoded protein is CASSIPRGTNTEAFF. V gene TRBV19 combines with J gene TRBJ1-1, with TRBD1 as a possible D gene (6 bases). V shed 3 bases and J shed 2 bases, with 13 bases lying between them. The germline V gene encodes CDR1 LNHDA and CDR2 SQIVND (reference sequence). The CDR3 is made up of 15 amino acids.

The chain uses TRBV6-9 and TRBJ2-3; either TRBD1 or TRBD2 may supply D (6 bases each). V shed 4 bases and J shed 0 bases, with 17 bases lying between them. This CDR3 is built from 17 residues. Germline loops: CDR1 MNHGY, CDR2 SVAAGI. The CDR3 reads CASSSRGQRRSTDTQYF. The CDR3, as DNA: TGTGCCAGCAGTTCCCGGGGGCAAAGGCGTAGCACAGATACGCAGTATTTT.

This chain connects TRBV6-1 to TRBJ1-6, with D unclear. This CDR3 contains 15 residues. From germline, CDR1 is MNHNS and CDR2 SASEGT. The V end lost 4 bases, the J end lost 3 bases, and 10 bases lay between the germline ends. CDR3 residues: CASSVDGSYNSPLHF. CDR3 sequence (DNA): TGTGCCAGCAGTGTTGACGGCAGCTATAATTCACCCCTCCACTTT.

The chain recombines TRBV29-1 with TRBJ1-5; no firm D call. The CDR3 has 13 amino acids. The germline V and J ends were trimmed by 1 base and 2 bases, with 6 bases remaining between them. Germline assignment: CDR1 SQVTM and CDR2 ANQGSEA. CDR3 bases: TGCAGCGTTGAAGGCCAGGGCAATCAGCCCCAGCATTTT. Amino acids: CSVEGQGNQPQHF.

This chain links TRBV13 with TRBJ1-1; unclear D gene. V lost 0 bases and J lost 1, with 9 bases in between. Germline V gives CDR1 PRHDT, CDR2 FYEKMQ (reference sequence). The CDR3 covers 15 residues. CDR3 amino acids: CASSLGSPRNTEAFF. CDR3 coding DNA: TGTGCCAGCAGCTTAGGTTCACCGCGGAACACTGAAGCTTTCTTT.

This clone appeared once. J is TRBJ2-1 and V is TRBV6-5, with D unclear. This CDR3 contains 13 residues. V was shortened by 0 bases and J by 10 bases, with 10 bases between the two germline ends. The V gene's germline CDR1 is MNHEY and CDR2 SVGAGI. CDR3 residues: CASSYSGSREQFF. The CDR3, as DNA: TGTGCCAGCAGTTACTCCGGCTCCAGGGAGCAGTTCTTC.

This clone was observed once. The rearrangement uses TRBV7-8 and TRBJ2-7; weak D call: TRBD1 (7 bases). Germline-derived CDR1 and CDR2 are SGHVS and FQNEAQ. V was shortened by 5 bases and J by 7 bases, with 15 bases between the two germline ends. The CDR3 loop spans 13 amino acids. Here the CDR3 reads CASSVTGAGEQYF. DNA of the CDR3: TGTGCCAGCAGCGTAACAGGGGCGGGGGAGCAGTACTTC.

This clone has only a few counts. V gene TRBV2 combines with J gene TRBJ2-7, with D perhaps being TRBD1 or TRBD2 (5 bases each). CDR1 is SNHLY, CDR2 FYNNEI, per germline. CDR3 size: 19 residues. V was clipped by 0 bases and J by 3 bases, with 24 bases between them. For the CDR3, the DNA is TGTGCCAGCAGTGAAGCTTGGGGGAGTTGGTCCAACACACTCTACGAGCAGTACTTC. Its protein is CASSEAWGSWSNTLYEQYF.